Described below is a single T cell receptor (beta chain) sequence and its context. This entry belongs to a study of blood T cell repertoires in COVID-19. For the study at large: From T cells, B-cell-depleted T cells, or PBMCs came the material, which was cDNA or gDNA.

Original processing notes: Reference gene primer amplification gave estimated nucleated cell counts. TCRdb's copy holds only in-frame clones and misses some; the assay was immunoSEQ multiplex PCR. Clonal size and the V and J genes are those of that table, whereas D and trimming came from the DNA. The sample lists 55,000 to 75,000 clones; around 82% were seen once. Sequencing was carried out using peripheral blood. The origin of this receptor is a human donor in a cohort sampled during active COVID-19.

The CDR3 is CASSPQTGTDTQYF. CDR3 DNA sequence: TGTGCCAGCAGCCCACAGACAGGCACAGATACGCAGTATTTT. The chain is built from TRBV7-9 and TRBJ2-3, with D tentatively TRBD1 (5 bases). CDR3 length: 14 amino acids. Germline V gives CDR1 SEHNR, CDR2 FQNEAQ (reference sequence). The V gene lost 5 bases and the J gene lost 1 base, with 10 bases spanning the gap.